Presented here are 14 T cell receptor beta chains from one specimen sequenced in a study of shared clonotypes between healthy human individuals. Generated by immunoSEQ multiplex PCR, the TCRdb table keeps only in-frame clones and is missing some. The sample has over a million clones, around 95% seen once. The sample comprised naive CD4+ T cells sorted from blood. Subset indicated: CD45RA+ positively selected. The origin of the receptors is a man aged 25-45 years in good health.

The chain combines TRBV5-1 with TRBJ2-7, with 11 bases that match TRBD2. The germline CDR1 and CDR2 sequences are SGHRS and YFSETQ. The CDR3 has 14 residues. The junction had 2 bases not matched to a gene; V was cut back by 5 bases and J by 1 base. DNA of the CDR3: TGCGCCAGCAGTAGACTAGCGGGGTCCTACGAGCAGTACTTC. Encoded protein: CASSRLAGSYEQYF.

On this clone: Other DNA sequences of this sample code for an identical CDR3. V and J are TRBV7-9 and TRBJ2-3, with D possibly TRBD1 on 5 matching bases. CDR1 is SEHNR, CDR2 FQNEAQ, per germline (reference sequence). Trimming stripped 2 bases from V and 3 bases from J, with 6 bases between. This CDR3 region has 13 residues. This CDR3 reads CASSLKGTDTQYF. The CDR3 DNA sequence: TGTGCCAGCAGCTTAAAGGGGACAGATACGCAGTATTTT.

This chain uses TRBV27 with TRBJ2-7, with 8 bases matching TRBD2. CDR1 and CDR2 (germline): MNHEY, SMNVEV (reference sequence). V gave up 4 bases and J gave up 0 bases; unmatched junction bases: 8. CDR3 length equals 16 residues. The CDR3 nucleotides are TGTGCCAGCAGTTCCGACCCCAGCGGGAGCTCCTACGAGCAGTACTTC. This translates into CASSSDPSGSSYEQYF.

The rearrangement uses TRBV7-8 and TRBJ1-3; tentative D call: TRBD1 (5 bases). Deletions cut 5 bases from V and 2 bases from J, with 16 bases between. Germline V gene lookup returns CDR1 SGHVS and CDR2 FQNEAQ. CDR3 length equals 16 residues. CDR3 in amino acids: CASSPLSGGAGNTIYF. Written as DNA, the CDR3 is TGTGCCAGCAGCCCACTCTCCGGGGGGGCTGGAAACACCATATATTTT. Together with reference TRBV7-8 and TRBJ1-3, the CDR3 gives the full variable domain: GAGVSQSPRYKVAKRGQDVALRCDPISGHVSLFWYQQALGQGPEFLTYFQNEAQLDKSGLPSDRFFAERPEGSVSTLKIQRTQQEDSAVYLCASSPLSGGAGNTIYFGEGSWLTVV.

The chain is built from TRBV5-1 and TRBJ2-7; D ambiguous. Trimming took off 2 bases at V and 5 bases at J, with 8 bases between the two ends. The CDR3 sequence is 12 residues long. The germline gives CDR1 SGHRS, CDR2 YFSETQ. This chain's CDR3 is CASSFNLDEQYF. The CDR3 bases are TGCGCCAGCAGCTTCAATTTGGACGAGCAGTACTTC.

V usage is TRBV9 and J usage is TRBJ1-3; weak D call: TRBD1 (6 bases). This CDR3 has 14 amino acids. Between the trimmed V and J ends, which lost 0 bases and 4 bases, there was a span of 8 bases. Per germline, CDR1 SGDLS and CDR2 YYNGEE. DNA of the CDR3: TGTGCCAGCAGCGTAGAGGGGGTGGGAAACACCATATATTTT. Encoded protein: CASSVEGVGNTIYF.

The J gene is TRBJ2-7, the V gene TRBV7-2; 8 bases map to TRBD2. Germline V lookup: CDR1 SGHTA, CDR2 FQGNSA. With 5 bases clipped from V and 4 bases from J, the junction kept 7 bases outside the gene matches. The CDR3 has 14 amino acids. CDR3 protein: CASSSSGGRYEQYF. The CDR3 region has the DNA TGTGCCAGCAGCAGTTCCGGCGGGAGGTACGAGCAGTACTTC.

This CDR3 is CAIRNIGNTEAFF. CDR3 sequence (DNA): TGTGCCATCAGGAATATCGGGAACACTGAAGCTTTCTTT. V is TRBV10-3 and J is TRBJ1-1, with unresolved D. Trimming pared 6 bases from V and 1 base from J, leaving 9 bases between. The length of the CDR3 is 13 residues. The V gene's germline CDR1 is ENHRY and CDR2 SYGVKD.

The chain employs TRBV6-5 and TRBJ2-7; 7 nucleotides line up with TRBD2. Trimming removed 6 bases from V and 0 bases from J; junction bases left unmatched: 2. The CDR3 is made up of 13 amino acids. Germline V gene data show CDR1 as MNHEY and CDR2 as SVGAGI. CDR3 nucleotides: TGTGCCAGCAGCGGACTAGTCTCCTACGAGCAGTACTTC. It codes for CASSGLVSYEQYF.

V is TRBV10-3 and J is TRBJ2-1, with 10 bases lining up with TRBD2. Germline V CDR1 and CDR2: ENHRY, SYGVKD. The CDR3 loop spans 14 amino acids. V lost 6 bases, J lost 5 bases, and 4 bases stayed unmatched. CDR3 nucleotides: TGTGCCATCAGAGCGGGAGGGGTCAACAATGAGCAGTTCTTC. Translating it yields CAIRAGGVNNEQFF.

This clone was recorded once. The chain couples TRBV5-1 to TRBJ2-1, with 10 nucleotides matching TRBD1. This CDR3 has 13 amino acids. Germline-derived CDR1 and CDR2 are SGHRS and YFSETQ. Trimming removed 4 bases from V and 8 bases from J; junction bases left unmatched: 3. The CDR3 sequence is CASSPTGGDEQFF. The CDR3 coding sequence is TGCGCCAGCAGCCCGACAGGGGGCGATGAGCAGTTCTTC.

The rearrangement links TRBV5-1 to TRBJ2-4; 7 bases agree with TRBD1. Germline V gene data show CDR1 as SGHRS and CDR2 as YFSETQ. Trimming took 0 bases from V and 0 from J; bases not matched to a gene: 27. The CDR3 has 24 amino acids. CDR3: CASSLDVRDRAYSPLVLAKNIQYF. The CDR3 DNA follows: TGCGCCAGCAGCTTGGACGTCCGGGACAGAGCTTACTCTCCCCTGGTCCTAGCCAAAAACATTCAGTACTTC.

This clone was found a few times. CDR3 coding DNA: TGCGCCAGCAGCCCAGGGGGCTACGAGCAGTACTTC. This encodes CASSPGGYEQYF. The rearrangement uses TRBV4-1 and TRBJ2-7, with 7 bases identical to TRBD1. CDR1 is MGHRA and CDR2 is YSYEKL in the germline V gene. The V gene end was trimmed by 4 bases and the J gene end by 3 bases; junction bases not matched to a gene: 0. There are 12 residues in the CDR3.

The rearrangement links TRBV5-1 to TRBJ1-4; 9 nucleotides agree with TRBD1. Trimming took 4 bases from V and 8 from J; bases not matched to a gene: 9. CDR1 SGHRS and CDR2 YFSETQ come from the germline V gene. The CDR3 contains 15 residues. CDR3: CASSPGDRDGEKLFF. The CDR3 nucleotides read TGCGCCAGCAGCCCTGGGGACAGGGACGGGGAAAAACTGTTTTTT.